Below are 3 T cell receptor beta chains sequenced from a single sample in a study of shared clonotypes between healthy human individuals. Here immunoSEQ multiplex PCR was the method, and the copy in TCRdb shows in-frame clones only, minus some. The sample carries under 1 million clones, around 93% recorded once. Terminally differentiated effector memory CD45RA+ cells were left out of the naive CD8 fraction, which was CD45RO-negative and positively selected for CCR7. Sequences were obtained from naive CD8+ T cells sorted from blood. The receptors were gathered from a man aged 25-45 years in good health.

The chain joins TRBV4-3 to TRBJ2-7; D gene ambiguous. The V end lost 1 base, the J end lost 1 base, and 11 bases lay between the germline ends. This CDR3 is 15 amino acids long. Per the germline V gene, CDR1 is LGHNA and CDR2 is YSLEER. The CDR3 bases are TGCGCCAGCAGCCAAGGGGCAGCCCTTTCCTACGAGCAGTACTTC. This codes for CASSQGAALSYEQYF.

J is TRBJ1-2 and V is TRBV14, with D unresolved. Germline CDR1 SGHDN, CDR2 FVKESK. This CDR3 region has 16 residues. Trimming took off 0 bases at V and 3 bases at J, with 14 bases between the two ends. The CDR3 region is CASSQDPSDYYYGYTF. CDR3 sequence (DNA): TGTGCCAGCAGCCAAGATCCGTCAGATTATTACTATGGCTACACCTTC.

V gene TRBV7-9 combines with J gene TRBJ2-7; D possibly matches TRBD1 or TRBD2 (5 bases each). Germline V gene sequence: CDR1 SEHNR, CDR2 FQNEAQ (reference sequence). This CDR3 contains 16 residues. V lost 5 bases and J lost 1, with 18 bases in between. CDR3 nucleotides: TGTGCCAGCAGCCAACGTGCGGGCAGGGCGTCCTACGAGCAGTACTTC. Its protein is CASSQRAGRASYEQYF.